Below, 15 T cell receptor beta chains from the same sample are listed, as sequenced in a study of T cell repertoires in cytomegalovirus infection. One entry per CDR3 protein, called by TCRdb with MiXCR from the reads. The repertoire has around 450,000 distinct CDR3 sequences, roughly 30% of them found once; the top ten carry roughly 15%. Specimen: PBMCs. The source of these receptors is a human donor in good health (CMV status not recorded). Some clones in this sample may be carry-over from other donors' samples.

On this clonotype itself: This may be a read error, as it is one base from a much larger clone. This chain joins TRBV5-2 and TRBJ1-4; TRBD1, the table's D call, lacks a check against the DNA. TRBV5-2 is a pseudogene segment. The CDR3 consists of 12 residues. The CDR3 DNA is TGTTCCAGCAGCTTGGGTTCGGGGGTACTGTTTTTT. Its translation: CSSSLGSGVLFF.

The CDR3 region has the DNA TGCGCCAGCAGCCAAGAGGGTGTGGGGGGGGCAGAGACCCAGTACTTC. It translates to CASSQEGVGGAETQYF. The chain uses TRBV4-1 and TRBJ2-5; D possibly corresponds to TRBD2 (7 bases). CDR1 and CDR2 from the germline V gene are MGHRA and YSYEKL. The CDR3 runs 16 residues. With 0 bases removed from V and 4 bases from J, the gap between germline ends came to 15 bases.

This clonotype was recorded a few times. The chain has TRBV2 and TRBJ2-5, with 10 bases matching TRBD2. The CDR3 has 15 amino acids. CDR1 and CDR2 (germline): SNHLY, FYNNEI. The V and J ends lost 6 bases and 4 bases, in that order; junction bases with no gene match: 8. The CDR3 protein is CASRKRGGSVETQYF. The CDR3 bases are TGTGCCAGCAGGAAGCGGGGGGGCAGCGTAGAGACCCAGTACTTC.

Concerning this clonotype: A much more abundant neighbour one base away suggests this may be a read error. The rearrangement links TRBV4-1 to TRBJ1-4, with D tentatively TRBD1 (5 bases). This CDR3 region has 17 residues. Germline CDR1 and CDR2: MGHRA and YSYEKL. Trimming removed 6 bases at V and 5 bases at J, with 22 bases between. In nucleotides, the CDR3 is TGCGCCAGCAGACAAAACCCCTCACAGGCTCGAAATGAAAAACTGTTTTTT. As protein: CASRQNPSQARNEKLFF.

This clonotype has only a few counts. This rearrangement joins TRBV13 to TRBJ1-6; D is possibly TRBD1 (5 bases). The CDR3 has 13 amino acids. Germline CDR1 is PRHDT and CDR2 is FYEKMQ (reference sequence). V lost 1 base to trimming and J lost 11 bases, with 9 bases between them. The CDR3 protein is CASSLERDAPLHF. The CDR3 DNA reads TGTGCCAGCAGCTTAGAGCGGGACGCACCCCTCCACTTT. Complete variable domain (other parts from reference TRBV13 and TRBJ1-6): AAGVIQSPRHLIKEKRETATLKCYPIPRHDTVYWYQQGPGQDPQFLISFYEKMQSDKGSIPDRFSAQQFSDYHSELNMSSLELGDSALYFCASSLERDAPLHFGNGTRLTVT.

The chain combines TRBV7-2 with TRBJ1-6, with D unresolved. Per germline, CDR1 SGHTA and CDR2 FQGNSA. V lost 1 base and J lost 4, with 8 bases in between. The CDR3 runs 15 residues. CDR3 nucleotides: TGTGCCAGCAGCTTAGGATACCCGTATAATTCACCCCTCCACTTT. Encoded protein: CASSLGYPYNSPLHF.

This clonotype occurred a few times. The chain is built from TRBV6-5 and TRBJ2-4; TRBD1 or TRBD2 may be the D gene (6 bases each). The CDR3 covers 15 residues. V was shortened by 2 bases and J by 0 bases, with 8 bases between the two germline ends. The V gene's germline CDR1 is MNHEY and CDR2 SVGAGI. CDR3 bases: TGTGCCAGCAGTTACGGGGGGCAAGCCAAAAACATTCAGTACTTC. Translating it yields CASSYGGQAKNIQYF.

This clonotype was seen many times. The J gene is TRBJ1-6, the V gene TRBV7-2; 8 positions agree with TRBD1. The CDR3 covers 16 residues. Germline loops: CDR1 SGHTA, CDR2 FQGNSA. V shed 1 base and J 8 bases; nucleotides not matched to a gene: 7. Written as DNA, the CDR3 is TGTGCCAGCAGCTTAGATCGGACAGGGTTGGATTCACCCCTCCACTTT. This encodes CASSLDRTGLDSPLHF.

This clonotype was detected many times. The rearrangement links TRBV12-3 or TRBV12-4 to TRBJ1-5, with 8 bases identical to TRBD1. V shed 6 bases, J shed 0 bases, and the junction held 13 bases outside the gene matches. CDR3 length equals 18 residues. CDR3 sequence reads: CASRRTGNQGYSNQPQHF. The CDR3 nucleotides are TGTGCCAGCAGGCGGACAGGGAATCAGGGCTATAGCAATCAGCCCCAGCATTTT.

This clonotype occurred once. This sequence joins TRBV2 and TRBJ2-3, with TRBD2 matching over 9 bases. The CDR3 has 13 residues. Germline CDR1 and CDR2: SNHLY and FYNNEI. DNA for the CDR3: TGTGACACCTCTAGCGGGGTGCAGTCTACGCAGTATTTT. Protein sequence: CDTSSGVQSTQYF.

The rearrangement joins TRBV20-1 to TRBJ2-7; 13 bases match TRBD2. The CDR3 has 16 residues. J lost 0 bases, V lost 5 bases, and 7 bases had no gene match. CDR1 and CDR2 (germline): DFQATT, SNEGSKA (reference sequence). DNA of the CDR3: TGCAGTGCTGACGGGACTAGCGGGATTCGCTCCTACGAGCAGTACTTC. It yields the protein CSADGTSGIRSYEQYF.

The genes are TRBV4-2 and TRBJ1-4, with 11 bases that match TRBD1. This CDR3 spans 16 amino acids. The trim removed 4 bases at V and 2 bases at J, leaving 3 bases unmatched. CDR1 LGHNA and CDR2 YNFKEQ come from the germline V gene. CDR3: CASSPGQGETNEKLFF. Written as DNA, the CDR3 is TGTGCCAGCAGCCCGGGACAGGGGGAGACTAATGAAAAACTGTTTTTT.

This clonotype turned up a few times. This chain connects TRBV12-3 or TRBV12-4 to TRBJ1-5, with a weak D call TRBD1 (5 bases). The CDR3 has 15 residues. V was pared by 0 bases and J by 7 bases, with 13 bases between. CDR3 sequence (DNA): TGTGCCAGCAGTTTAGCTGGGGCCGGCTTGCAGCCCCAGCATTTT. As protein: CASSLAGAGLQPQHF.

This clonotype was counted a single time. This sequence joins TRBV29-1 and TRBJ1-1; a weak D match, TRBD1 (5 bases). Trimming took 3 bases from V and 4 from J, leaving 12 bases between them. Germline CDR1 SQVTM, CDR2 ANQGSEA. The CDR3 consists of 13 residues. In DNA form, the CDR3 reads TGCAGCGTTGACAGGGAAGGCGGCACTGAAGCTTTCTTT. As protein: CSVDREGGTEAFF.

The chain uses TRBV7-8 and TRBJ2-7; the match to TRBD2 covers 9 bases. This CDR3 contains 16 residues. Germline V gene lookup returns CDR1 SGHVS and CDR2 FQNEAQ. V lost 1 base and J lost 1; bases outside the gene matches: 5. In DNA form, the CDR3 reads TGTGCCAGCAGCTTAGAACCAGCGGGGGGTTCCTACGAGCAGTACTTC. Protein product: CASSLEPAGGSYEQYF.